This T cell receptor beta chain stems from a study of blood T cell repertoires in COVID-19. Overall study: The analysed material was cDNA or gDNA that came from T cells, B-cell-depleted T cells, or PBMCs.

Under the authors' procedure: Quantification of nucleated cells was approximated via reference gene primer amplification. Here immunoSEQ multiplex PCR was the method, and the copy in TCRdb shows in-frame clones only, minus some. That table is the source of V, J and clone size, and D and trimming were worked out from the DNA. This sample has about 260,000 clones, with roughly 90% found just once. V dropped 7 bases and J dropped 8 bases, with 14 bases sitting between them. Per germline, CDR1 MNHEY and CDR2 SVGAGI. CDR3 length: 13 residues. The chain has TRBV6-5 and TRBJ1-4, with D tentatively TRBD1 (6 bases). The receptor's source is a man aged 25 to 40 with active or convalescent COVID-19. Specimen: peripheral blood. The CDR3 region is CASTTLQGEKLFF. The CDR3 DNA is TGTGCCAGCACCACCCTCCAGGGGGAAAAACTGTTTTTT.